These 26 T cell receptor beta chains share one sample of origin, sequenced in a study of shared clonotypes between healthy human individuals (dated by TCRdb to 2019 to 2021). Libraries were built with the immunoSEQ multiplex PCR assay. Imported from immuneACCESS, the table was reduced by TCRdb to in-frame sequences with V and J called. These copies leave out some clones; in studies compared against another copy, an unresolved V gene accounts for under half, and the cause of the remainder is not known. The sample yields 800,000 to 950,000 clones; 90% to 98% were counted once. Clones ranked in the top ten supply less than 0.3% of the sample. For the CD8 naive samples, CD45RO-negative cells were positively selected for CCR7, yielding a CD45RA+CCR7+ population from which TemRA cells were excluded. Sequenced sample: naive CD8+ T cells sorted from blood. The label giving this sample's cell subset or site can be read as: CD45RA+CCR7+. Receptors were obtained from a man aged 25 to 45 in good health.

The V gene is TRBV11-2, the J gene TRBJ1-3; D remains unclear. This CDR3 has 15 residues. Trimming took 0 bases from V and 1 from J, leaving 7 bases between them. The germline CDR1 and CDR2 sequences are SGHAT and FQNNGV. CDR3 DNA sequence: TGTGCCAGCAGCTTAGAATTACAATCTGGAAACACCATATATTTT. It specifies CASSLELQSGNTIYF.

DNA for the CDR3: TGTGCCAGCAGTGGCGGCGTGGGAGGATTCGAGCAGTACTTC. It codes for CASSGGVGGFEQYF. This chain links TRBV6-6 with TRBJ2-7, with TRBD2 as a possible D gene (6 bases). V lost 5 bases and J 6 bases, leaving 17 bases between the germline ends. The CDR3 is 14 residues long. From germline, CDR1 is MNHNY and CDR2 SVGAGI (reference sequence).

The V and J genes are TRBV27 and TRBJ1-5; D perhaps matches TRBD1 (5 bases). With 0 bases removed from V and 5 bases from J, the gap between germline ends came to 14 bases. The V gene's germline CDR1 is MNHEY and CDR2 SMNVEV (reference sequence). The CDR3 consists of 16 residues. The CDR3 region has the DNA TGTGCCAGCAGTTTATCAGCTTGGGACCGTTATCAGCCCCAGCATTTT. Translation: CASSLSAWDRYQPQHF.

The DNA for the CDR3 is TGTGCCAGCAGTTTATTGAGGTGGAACGCTTCGAAAGAGACCCAGTACTTC. It codes for CASSLLRWNASKETQYF. The rearrangement uses TRBV27 and TRBJ2-5; D is undetermined. The CDR3 contains 17 residues. Germline V lookup: CDR1 MNHEY, CDR2 SMNVEV (reference sequence). V shed 1 base and J shed 3 bases, with 18 bases lying between them.

The chain recombines TRBV6-5 with TRBJ2-1; D remains ambiguous. The CDR3 contains 13 residues. The ends were cut back, 5 bases at V and 3 bases at J, with 8 bases in the middle. CDR1 is MNHEY and CDR2 is SVGAGI in the germline V gene. The CDR3, as DNA: TGTGCCAGCAGTGTTGACAACTACAATGAGCAGTTCTTC. It is translated as CASSVDNYNEQFF.

The chain uses TRBV19 and TRBJ2-6, with D possibly being TRBD1 (6 bases). Trimming stripped 3 bases from V and 0 bases from J, with 9 bases between. This CDR3 spans 16 amino acids. Germline V lookup: CDR1 LNHDA, CDR2 SQIVND (reference sequence). The CDR3 protein is CASSIQGSSGANVLTF. The CDR3 DNA follows: TGTGCCAGTAGTATTCAGGGGAGCTCTGGGGCCAACGTCCTGACTTTC.

The chain combines TRBV5-4 with TRBJ1-2; no clear D. CDR3 size: 15 residues. Deletions cut 0 bases from V and 4 bases from J, with 13 bases between. Germline V gene sequence: CDR1 SGHNT, CDR2 YYREEE (reference sequence). The CDR3 here is CASSLDPPATYGYTF. CDR3 nucleotide sequence: TGTGCCAGCAGCTTGGACCCCCCGGCGACCTATGGCTACACCTTC.

In regard to this clone: The sample holds other DNA sequences that translate to the same CDR3. V and J are TRBV7-9 and TRBJ2-1; the match to TRBD2 covers 10 bases. CDR1 and CDR2 from the germline V gene are SEHNR and FQNEAQ (reference sequence). V trimming: 4 bases; J trimming: 5 bases; junction bases outside the gene matches: 2. CDR3 length equals 14 residues. CDR3 amino acids: CASSSTSGNNEQFF. CDR3 bases: TGTGCCAGCAGCTCCACTAGCGGGAACAATGAGCAGTTCTTC.

This rearrangement joins TRBV18 to TRBJ2-7, with D uncertain. Germline V gene data show CDR1 as KGHSH and CDR2 as LQKENI. V shed 0 bases and J shed 3 bases, with 9 bases lying between them. The CDR3 totals 14 residues. The CDR3 loop reads CASSPPGAGYEQYF. In nucleotides, the CDR3 is TGTGCCAGCTCACCACCCGGAGCCGGCTACGAGCAGTACTTC.

The V call is TRBV27, the J call TRBJ2-1; D is unresolved. CDR3 size: 14 residues. Germline-derived CDR1 and CDR2 are MNHEY and SMNVEV (reference sequence). The ends were cut back, 0 bases at V and 4 bases at J, with 7 bases in the middle. Here the CDR3 reads CASSLSAAYNEQFF. CDR3 sequence (DNA): TGTGCCAGCAGTTTATCAGCAGCTTACAATGAGCAGTTCTTC.

The chain couples TRBV10-3 to TRBJ2-1; 7 bases line up with TRBD1. CDR3 length: 11 amino acids. Germline values: CDR1 ENHRY, CDR2 SYGVKD. Unmatched junction bases numbered 8, after V lost 6 bases and J lost 15 bases. The CDR3 is CAIRGGRVAFF. In nucleotides, the CDR3 is TGTGCCATCAGAGGGGGCAGGGTTGCGTTCTTC.

The rearrangement uses TRBV5-1 and TRBJ2-7; TRBD2 might be the D (5 bases). Per the germline V gene, CDR1 is SGHRS and CDR2 is YFSETQ. The CDR3 length is 13 residues. V gave up 3 bases and J gave up 2 bases, with 9 bases separating them. DNA of the CDR3: TGCGCCAGCAGCTCACTAGGAACCTACGAGCAGTACTTC. Its translation is CASSSLGTYEQYF.

The chain joins TRBV28 to TRBJ1-5, with unresolved D. The V gene's germline CDR1 is MDHEN and CDR2 SYDVKM. This CDR3 region has 15 residues. With 3 bases removed from V and 5 bases from J, the gap between germline ends came to 14 bases. Here the CDR3 DNA reads TGTGCCAGCAGTTTGCGGGGTTTGGGAGATCAGCCCCAGCATTTT. Translation: CASSLRGLGDQPQHF.

The V and J genes are TRBV29-1 and TRBJ1-4, with TRBD1 matching 10 bases. The germline CDR1 and CDR2 sequences are SQVTM and ANQGSEA. The CDR3 is 13 amino acids. J was trimmed by 8 bases and V by 6 bases; bases with no gene match: 6. The CDR3 sequence is CSVWDRGEEKLFF. CDR3 bases: TGCAGCGTATGGGACAGGGGAGAGGAAAAACTGTTTTTT.

This chain joins TRBV12-5 and TRBJ2-7, with 9 nucleotides matching TRBD1. CDR3 length equals 16 residues. The V gene's germline CDR1 is LGHNT and CDR2 FRNRAP. V lost 7 bases and J lost 2; bases outside the gene matches: 12. CDR3 residues: CASDRPRDRVPYEQYF. In DNA form, the CDR3 reads TGTGCTAGTGATCGCCCCCGGGACAGGGTGCCCTACGAGCAGTACTTC.

The V and J genes are TRBV29-1 and TRBJ2-7, with D tentatively TRBD1 or TRBD2 (5 bases each). This CDR3 spans 12 amino acids. The V end was cut by 6 bases, the J end by 0 bases, with 9 bases between. Germline-derived CDR1 and CDR2 are SQVTM and ANQGSEA. CDR3 nucleotides: TGCAGCGTGGGGGTGGGCTCCTACGAGCAGTACTTC. Translating gives CSVGVGSYEQYF.

The J gene is TRBJ2-3, the V gene TRBV5-1; 8 bases line up with TRBD2. The CDR3 length is 16 residues. Germline-derived CDR1 and CDR2 are SGHRS and YFSETQ. The J segment lost 3 bases and the V segment lost 2 bases, leaving 8 bases of the junction unmatched. The chain's CDR3 is CASSFKAGVRTDTQYF. The CDR3 DNA sequence: TGCGCCAGCAGCTTTAAAGCGGGAGTAAGGACAGATACGCAGTATTTT.

The chain joins TRBV5-1 to TRBJ2-7, with 9 nucleotides matching TRBD1. J was trimmed by 3 bases and V by 2 bases; bases with no gene match: 9. This CDR3 is 16 amino acids long. Germline V gene sequence: CDR1 SGHRS, CDR2 YFSETQ. CDR3 residues: CASSFTSGTGFYEQYF. The CDR3 region has the DNA TGCGCCAGCAGCTTTACCTCCGGGACAGGGTTCTACGAGCAGTACTTC. Looking up the rest from reference TRBV5-1 and TRBJ2-7 gives the full variable domain: KAGVTQTPRYLIKTRGQQVTLSCSPISGHRSVSWYQQTPGQGLQFLFEYFSETQRNKGNFPGRFSGRQFSNSRSEMNVSTLELGDSALYLCASSFTSGTGFYEQYFGPGTRLTVT.

The rearrangement links TRBV29-1 to TRBJ2-1; 11 positions match TRBD2. The CDR3 consists of 15 residues. Germline assignment: CDR1 SQVTM and CDR2 ANQGSEA. The junction had 4 bases not matched to a gene; V was cut back by 4 bases and J by 2 bases. For the CDR3, the DNA is TGCAGCGTTGTGGGTAGCGGGAGGGCCTACAATGAGCAGTTCTTC. Residues: CSVVGSGRAYNEQFF.

This clone has only one observation. CDR3 residues: CASSLFGGGGYEQYF. The CDR3 nucleotides are TGTGCCAGCAGCTTATTCGGTGGAGGGGGATACGAGCAGTACTTC. The V call is TRBV7-2, the J call TRBJ2-7; possibly TRBD1 or TRBD2 for D (6 bases each). The CDR3 is 15 amino acids. The V and J ends lost 2 bases and 4 bases respectively, with 15 bases between them. Germline loops: CDR1 SGHTA, CDR2 FQGNSA. The whole variable domain, filled in from reference TRBV7-2 and TRBJ2-7, reads GAGVSQSPSNKVTEKGKDVELRCDPISGHTALYWYRQSLGQGLEFLIYFQGNSAPDKSGLPSDRFSAERTGGSVSTLTIQRTQQEDSAVYLCASSLFGGGGYEQYFGPGTRLTVT.

The rearrangement links TRBV30 to TRBJ2-1; either TRBD1 or TRBD2 may supply D (5 bases each). The CDR3 is made up of 15 amino acids. Trimming took off 4 bases at V and 7 bases at J, with 20 bases between the two ends. Germline assignment: CDR1 GTSNPN and CDR2 SVGIG (reference sequence). CDR3 in amino acids: CAWNLGTGEGNEQFF. The CDR3 DNA reads TGTGCCTGGAATCTAGGGACCGGAGAGGGGAATGAGCAGTTCTTC.

This chain uses TRBV7-9 with TRBJ2-1; TRBD2 agrees at 13 bases. CDR3 size: 15 residues. J gave up 9 bases and V 5 bases, and 7 bases lay outside the gene matches. CDR1 SEHNR and CDR2 FQNEAQ come from the germline V gene (reference sequence). The DNA of the CDR3 is TGTGCCAGCAGCCGGACTAGCGGGAGTTTAAGTGAGCAGTTCTTC. Protein product: CASSRTSGSLSEQFF.

The chain is built from TRBV7-9 and TRBJ1-2; 7 bases are shared with TRBD1. Trimming cost V 7 bases and J 5 bases; bases outside gene matches: 7. Germline values: CDR1 SEHNR, CDR2 FQNEAQ (reference sequence). The CDR3 contains 13 residues. Here the CDR3 reads CASMGSGGYGYTF. CDR3 sequence (DNA): TGTGCCAGCATGGGATCAGGGGGGTATGGCTACACCTTC.

This sequence joins TRBV19 and TRBJ2-1, with 7 bases identical to TRBD2. Trimming took 5 bases from V and 8 from J; bases not matched to a gene: 12. The CDR3 is 15 amino acids. CDR1 is LNHDA, CDR2 SQIVND, per germline (reference sequence). For the CDR3, the DNA is TGTGCCAGTAGTGTCACTAGCGAGCGCGTGTATGAGCAGTTCTTC. Translated: CASSVTSERVYEQFF.

The chain is built from TRBV6-5 and TRBJ2-4, with TRBD1 identical over 8 bases. Trimming removed 0 bases from V and 8 bases from J; junction bases left unmatched: 6. Germline CDR1 reads MNHEY; CDR2 reads SVGAGI. This CDR3 spans 15 amino acids. The CDR3 reads CASSYSGTGTDIQYF. Here the CDR3 DNA reads TGTGCCAGCAGTTACTCCGGGACAGGAACGGACATTCAGTACTTC.

The chain links TRBV5-8 to TRBJ2-2; D remains unclear. The V gene lost 9 bases and the J gene lost 5 bases, with 11 bases spanning the gap. The CDR3 is made up of 12 amino acids. CDR1 SGHTS and CDR2 YDEGEE come from the germline V gene. Written as DNA, the CDR3 is TGTGCCACAACGACACCAACCGGGGAGCTGTTTTTT. Amino acids: CATTTPTGELFF.